The 25 T cell receptor beta chains below were found in one sample sequenced in a study of blood T cell repertoires in COVID-19. The assay was immunoSEQ multiplex PCR, and TCRdb's table has in-frame clones only and misses some. The data hold around 99,000 clones, with 90% observed a single time. Sequencing was performed on peripheral blood. The receptors shown here come from a man aged 45 to 65 with acute or convalescent COVID-19.

J is TRBJ2-1 and V is TRBV18; the match to TRBD2 covers 8 bases. This CDR3 region has 14 residues. After removal of 0 bases from V and 5 bases from J, the junction contained 0 bases not matched to a gene. Per the germline V gene, CDR1 is KGHSH and CDR2 is LQKENI. CDR3 residues: CASSPPGRDNEQFF. The DNA of the CDR3 is TGTGCCAGCTCACCACCCGGGAGGGACAATGAGCAGTTCTTC.

The rearrangement joins TRBV5-6 to TRBJ2-1; 8 nucleotides line up with TRBD2. V shed 3 bases and J 4 bases; nucleotides not matched to a gene: 6. This CDR3 has 15 amino acids. Germline CDR1 is SGHDT and CDR2 is YYEEEE. CDR3: CASSSSGRAYNEQFF. In DNA, the CDR3 is TGTGCCAGCAGCTCCAGCGGGAGAGCTTACAATGAGCAGTTCTTC.

This sequence joins TRBV10-3 and TRBJ2-5, with D tentatively TRBD2 (5 bases). This CDR3 is 15 amino acids long. The germline V and J ends were trimmed by 3 bases and 9 bases, with 20 bases remaining between them. Germline V gene sequence: CDR1 ENHRY, CDR2 SYGVKD. The CDR3 DNA is TGTGCCATCAGTGACCCGAGGAGCGGCCAATCGGCCCAGTACTTC. Protein product: CAISDPRSGQSAQYF.

The V call is TRBV6-4, the J call TRBJ2-7; 13 bases align to TRBD2. The junction had 9 bases not matched to a gene; V was cut back by 0 bases and J by 1 base. From germline, CDR1 is MRHNA and CDR2 SNTAGT. The CDR3 is 19 residues long. CDR3: CASSDSKGLAGVRSYEQYF. DNA of the CDR3: TGTGCCAGCAGTGACTCGAAAGGACTAGCGGGAGTGAGGTCCTACGAGCAGTACTTC.

V is TRBV12-5 and J is TRBJ2-3; D is uncertain. Per germline, CDR1 LGHNT and CDR2 FRNRAP. The CDR3 sequence is 16 residues long. The V and J ends lost 6 bases and 1 base respectively, with 17 bases between them. This CDR3 is CASGKSQMPGTDTQYF. The CDR3 region has the DNA TGTGCTAGTGGCAAATCACAGATGCCTGGCACAGATACGCAGTATTTT.

The V and J genes are TRBV7-9 and TRBJ2-7, with D possibly matching TRBD2 (7 bases). This CDR3 is built from 15 residues. Germline lookup yields CDR1 SEHNR and CDR2 FQNEAQ (reference sequence). V was pared by 3 bases and J by 5 bases, with 17 bases between. Here the CDR3 reads CASSLGGPTGNEQYF. The CDR3 bases are TGTGCCAGCAGCTTGGGGGGGCCGACAGGTAACGAGCAGTACTTC.

The genes are TRBV5-1 and TRBJ2-2, with 8 bases matching TRBD1. The CDR3 runs to 14 residues. J was trimmed by 7 bases and V by 2 bases; bases with no gene match: 4. Germline CDR1 SGHRS, CDR2 YFSETQ. CDR3 nucleotides: TGCGCCAGCAGCTTTCAGGGGGCTGTCGGGGAGCTGTTTTTT. Encoded protein: CASSFQGAVGELFF.

V and J are TRBV9 and TRBJ2-7; D perhaps matches TRBD2 (5 bases). Trimming took 1 base from V and 0 from J, leaving 8 bases between them. Looked up from germline, CDR1 is SGDLS and CDR2 is YYNGEE. This CDR3 spans 14 amino acids. The CDR3 nucleotides are TGTGCCAGCAGCGTATCCGGGAACTCCTACGAGCAGTACTTC. It specifies CASSVSGNSYEQYF.

V gene TRBV11-2 combines with J gene TRBJ1-1; 9 nucleotides match TRBD1. Germline V gives CDR1 SGHAT, CDR2 FQNNGV. J gave up 4 bases and V 4 bases, and 10 bases lay outside the gene matches. The CDR3 is 16 amino acids. For the CDR3, the DNA is TGTGCCAGCAGCTCGTACAGGGGGCAGAAGGGCACTGAAGCTTTCTTT. This sequence encodes CASSSYRGQKGTEAFF.

V gene TRBV3-1 (or the pseudogene TRBV3-2) combines with J gene TRBJ1-6; D is possibly TRBD1 (6 bases). The CDR3 totals 16 residues. Germline CDR1 is LGHDT and CDR2 is YNNKEL (reference sequence). V was shortened by 2 bases and J by 7 bases, with 15 bases between the two germline ends. This chain's CDR3 is CASSQLVATGNSPLHF. DNA for the CDR3: TGTGCCAGCAGCCAACTGGTAGCTACAGGGAATTCACCCCTCCACTTT.

This clone was counted between two and nine times. The chain uses TRBV11-3 and TRBJ1-2; the D is unclear. Germline V lookup: CDR1 SGHNT, CDR2 YENEEA. The CDR3 spans 15 residues. Trimming removed 5 bases at V and 3 bases at J, with 16 bases between. The DNA for the CDR3 is TGTGCCAGCAGCCTCGGAGGAGGGCGGGACTATGGCTACACCTTC. This codes for CASSLGGGRDYGYTF.

The V gene is TRBV5-1, the J gene TRBJ2-7; D unresolved. V lost 2 bases and J 2 bases, leaving 2 bases between the germline ends. CDR1 and CDR2 (germline): SGHRS, YFSETQ. CDR3 length equals 11 residues. CDR3 residues: CASSFAYEQYF. DNA of the CDR3: TGCGCCAGCAGCTTCGCCTACGAGCAGTACTTC.

The CDR3, as DNA: TGCGCCAGCAGTGAGGGGCTCGTACAGGGGGATGGCTACACCTTC. Amino acid sequence: CASSEGLVQGDGYTF. The rearrangement links TRBV10-2 to TRBJ1-2, with 8 bases fitting TRBD1. Germline CDR1 is WSHSY and CDR2 is SAAADI. V shed 2 bases and J 6 bases; nucleotides not matched to a gene: 8. The CDR3 is 15 amino acids.

V is TRBV24-1 and J is TRBJ2-3, with 12 bases identical to TRBD2. The CDR3 extends over 15 amino acids. The trim removed 2 bases at V and 6 bases at J, leaving 2 bases unmatched. CDR1 and CDR2 from the germline V gene are KGHDR and SFDVKD. The CDR3 reads CATSDSGTSGDTQYF. DNA of the CDR3: TGTGCCACCAGTGATTCTGGGACTAGCGGGGATACGCAGTATTTT.

V usage is TRBV27 and J usage is TRBJ1-2; 8 bases match TRBD1. Germline V gene data show CDR1 as MNHEY and CDR2 as SMNVEV (reference sequence). The CDR3 is made up of 16 amino acids. Trimming at V came to 2 bases and at J to 4 bases, leaving 9 bases not matched to a gene. CDR3 protein: CASSLTHGQGGYGYTF. The CDR3 DNA is TGTGCCAGCAGTTTAACCCACGGACAGGGTGGCTATGGCTACACCTTC.

The chain uses TRBV11-3 and TRBJ2-3; perhaps TRBD2 as D (5 bases). V was pared by 5 bases and J by 0 bases, with 15 bases between. The CDR3 extends over 16 amino acids. CDR1 and CDR2 (germline): SGHNT, YENEEA. The CDR3 sequence: CASSPSGGVSTDTQYF. The CDR3 coding sequence is TGTGCCAGCAGCCCCAGCGGAGGTGTGAGCACAGATACGCAGTATTTT.

The rearrangement joins TRBV11-3 to TRBJ2-7; D might be TRBD2 (5 bases). CDR1 is SGHNT and CDR2 is YENEEA in the germline V gene. Trimming cost V 5 bases and J 0 bases, with 11 bases left between them. This CDR3 has 14 amino acids. CDR3 sequence: CASSPGAGSYEQYF. The CDR3 DNA sequence: TGTGCCAGCAGCCCCGGTGCGGGCTCCTACGAGCAGTACTTC.

In its sample, this clone was seen once. The J gene is TRBJ1-1, the V gene TRBV6-5; D remains ambiguous. The germline CDR1 and CDR2 sequences are MNHEY and SVGAGI. With 5 bases removed from V and 6 bases from J, the gap between germline ends came to 10 bases. This CDR3 is built from 12 residues. CDR3 amino acids: CASSSGLAEAFF. The CDR3 nucleotides are TGTGCCAGCAGTAGCGGTTTGGCTGAAGCTTTCTTT.

The chain links TRBV6-2 or TRBV6-3 to TRBJ2-7; 7 nucleotides match TRBD2. The V gene's germline CDR1 is MNHEY and CDR2 SVGEGT. J gave up 3 bases and V 2 bases, and 7 bases lay outside the gene matches. This CDR3 is 15 amino acids long. CDR3 nucleotide sequence: TGTGCCAGCAGTTACAGGTGGGAGGGCGGCTACGAGCAGTACTTC. Translating it yields CASSYRWEGGYEQYF.

The chain employs TRBV4-3 and TRBJ1-4, with TRBD1 matching over 10 bases. The CDR3 runs to 14 residues. After removal of 4 bases from V and 7 bases from J, the junction contained 3 bases not matched to a gene. Germline-derived CDR1 and CDR2 are LGHNA and YSLEER. CDR3 sequence (DNA): TGCGCCAGCAGCCGGGACAGGGGAAGTGAAAAACTGTTTTTT. It translates to CASSRDRGSEKLFF.

The V gene is TRBV6-6, the J gene TRBJ1-3; 10 nucleotides line up with TRBD1. In germline, CDR1 is MNHNY, CDR2 SVGAGI (reference sequence). J gave up 7 bases and V 6 bases, and 3 bases lay outside the gene matches. This CDR3 is 13 amino acids long. The CDR3 spells CASSPGQGNTIYF. CDR3 coding DNA: TGTGCCAGCAGCCCGGGACAGGGGAACACCATATATTTT.

The chain combines TRBV9 with TRBJ1-5; D is possibly TRBD1 (5 bases). The CDR3 extends over 13 amino acids. Trimming shortened V by 0 bases and J by 7 bases, and 8 bases separated the two germline ends. Per the germline V gene, CDR1 is SGDLS and CDR2 is YYNGEE. CDR3: CASSVEGYQPQHF. The CDR3, as DNA: TGTGCCAGCAGCGTAGAGGGGTACCAGCCCCAGCATTTT.

The chain is built from TRBV5-6 and TRBJ2-1; maybe TRBD2 (5 bases). Trimming pared 7 bases from V and 8 bases from J, leaving 16 bases between. CDR3 length equals 13 residues. Germline assignment: CDR1 SGHDT and CDR2 YYEEEE. CDR3 sequence (DNA): TGTGCCAGCTCCATGCTAGCAGGCGATGAGCAGTTCTTC. Protein: CASSMLAGDEQFF.

The V and J genes are TRBV7-9 and TRBJ2-7, with unresolved D. V was pared by 5 bases and J by 7 bases, with 12 bases between. The CDR3 spans 12 residues. The V gene's germline CDR1 is SEHNR and CDR2 FQNEAQ (reference sequence). In nucleotides, the CDR3 is TGTGCCAGCAGCCTAGTCCTCGGTGAGCAGTACTTC. Protein: CASSLVLGEQYF.

The rearrangement joins TRBV5-1 to TRBJ1-1; 7 nucleotides align to TRBD1. The germline V gene encodes CDR1 SGHRS and CDR2 YFSETQ. Trimming took 7 bases from V and 1 from J; bases not matched to a gene: 10. The CDR3 consists of 15 residues. In DNA, the CDR3 is TGCGCCAGCTACCGGGACAGCATTCAGAACACTGAAGCTTTCTTT. Its protein is CASYRDSIQNTEAFF.